The 29 T cell receptor beta chains given below trace back to one sample, sequenced in a study of CD8 T cells in Susac syndrome. Random hexamers primed reverse transcription of about 0.45 to 1 ug RNA. MiXCR, applied by TCRdb to the immunoSEQ multiplex PCR reads, yields one record per CDR3 protein. The table includes 180,000 or so distinct CDR3 sequences, around 94% detected once. Sample: CD4+ T cells from PBMCs. These receptor sequences come from a human donor in good health.

V is TRBV2 and J is TRBJ1-1; no firm D call. V lost 3 bases and J lost 4, with 9 bases in between. Germline V gene lookup returns CDR1 SNHLY and CDR2 FYNNEI. CDR3 size: 13 residues. The CDR3 DNA reads TGTGCCAGCAGTGAGGGGAGAGTCACTGAAGCTTTCTTT. This encodes CASSEGRVTEAFF.

The chain joins TRBV5-1 to TRBJ1-1, with 8 positions matching TRBD1. Germline V lookup: CDR1 SGHRS, CDR2 YFSETQ. V shed 3 bases and J 3 bases; nucleotides not matched to a gene: 7. The CDR3 length is 15 residues. CDR3 DNA: TGCGCCAGCAGCTCCGGACAGGGATCGTACACTGAAGCTTTCTTT. This codes for CASSSGQGSYTEAFF.

The chain couples TRBV12-5 to TRBJ2-7, with D tentatively TRBD1 (5 bases). CDR1 and CDR2 from the germline V gene are LGHNT and FRNRAP. CDR3 length: 17 amino acids. The V end lost 0 bases, the J end lost 0 bases, and 15 bases lay between the germline ends. CDR3 protein: CASGLVRPGRPSYEQYF. The CDR3 nucleotides read TGTGCTAGTGGTTTGGTCCGGCCAGGGCGCCCCTCCTACGAGCAGTACTTC.

The gene calls are TRBV27 and TRBJ2-1; possible D gene TRBD1, 5 bases. There are 13 residues in the CDR3. Germline CDR1 is MNHEY and CDR2 is SMNVEV (reference sequence). Trimming removed 7 bases at V and 7 bases at J, with 14 bases between. CDR3 coding DNA: TGTGCCAGCACCCTAGGGGATAGAAATGAGCAGTTCTTC. It encodes CASTLGDRNEQFF.

This clonotype was recorded a few times. The chain carries TRBV14 and TRBJ1-1, with a weak D call TRBD1 (5 bases). The CDR3 extends over 15 amino acids. The germline V and J ends were trimmed by 1 base and 1 base, with 10 bases remaining between them. CDR1 and CDR2 from the germline V gene are SGHDN and FVKESK. DNA of the CDR3: TGTGCCAGCAGCCAAGGAGCAGGGAGGAACACTGAAGCTTTCTTT. Protein: CASSQGAGRNTEAFF.

The chain has TRBV3-1 and TRBJ1-2, with D possibly TRBD1 on 6 matching bases. Germline-derived CDR1 and CDR2 are LGHDT and YNNKEL (reference sequence). This CDR3 has 14 amino acids. V was pared by 4 bases and J by 1 base, with 10 bases between. CDR3 nucleotide sequence: TGTGCCAGCAGCCCGACAGGTCTTAACTATGGCTACACCTTC. Amino acids: CASSPTGLNYGYTF.

This chain links TRBV29-1 with TRBJ2-1, with 9 bases identical to TRBD1. The CDR3 spans 14 residues. V gave up 7 bases and J gave up 9 bases; unmatched junction bases: 13. Looked up from germline, CDR1 is SQVTM and CDR2 is ANQGSEA. The CDR3 loop reads CSAYGQGILGEQFF. The CDR3 region has the DNA TGCAGCGCCTATGGACAGGGGATCCTCGGTGAGCAGTTCTTC.

This clonotype was recorded once. The V and J genes are TRBV9 and TRBJ2-3, with TRBD2 as a possible D gene (5 bases). CDR1 and CDR2 from the germline V gene are SGDLS and YYNGEE. V was shortened by 0 bases and J by 8 bases, with 7 bases between the two germline ends. The length of the CDR3 is 12 residues. The CDR3 DNA is TGTGCCAGCAGCGTAGAGGGAGTTACGCAGTATTTT. It codes for CASSVEGVTQYF. Looking up the rest from reference TRBV9 and TRBJ2-3 gives the full variable domain: DSGVTQTPKHLITATGQRVTLRCSPRSGDLSVYWYQQSLDQGLQFLIQYYNGEERAKGNILERFSAQQFPDLHSELNLSSLELGDSALYFCASSVEGVTQYFGPGTRLTVL.

J is TRBJ2-7 and V is TRBV7-9; D is undetermined. This CDR3 has 14 residues. Germline V gene data show CDR1 as SEHNR and CDR2 as FQNEAQ (reference sequence). V lost 3 bases and J 2 bases, leaving 11 bases between the germline ends. CDR3 nucleotides: TGTGCCAGCAGCTTTGCCGGAAAGACCTACGAGCAGTACTTC. Protein sequence: CASSFAGKTYEQYF.

The J gene is TRBJ2-7, the V gene TRBV3-1, with D possibly matching TRBD1 (6 bases). The CDR3 covers 14 residues. Trimming pared 0 bases from V and 6 bases from J, leaving 12 bases between. From germline, CDR1 is LGHDT and CDR2 YNNKEL (reference sequence). The CDR3 loop is CASSQDRGTGEQYF. The DNA of the CDR3 is TGTGCCAGCAGCCAAGACAGGGGAACGGGCGAGCAGTACTTC.

The chain couples TRBV6-1 to TRBJ1-1, with D hard to call. The CDR3 runs to 12 residues. Germline V CDR1 and CDR2: MNHNS, SASEGT. Trimming removed 5 bases at V and 9 bases at J, with 13 bases between. The CDR3 DNA sequence: TGTGCCAGCAGTTGGGTCCTCGACCAAGCTTTCTTT. It codes for CASSWVLDQAFF.

This clonotype has only one observation. The rearrangement joins TRBV20-1 to TRBJ2-3; the D gene is possibly TRBD2 (6 bases). Germline lookup yields CDR1 DFQATT and CDR2 SNEGSKA (reference sequence). V was shortened by 4 bases and J by 2 bases, with 13 bases between the two germline ends. The length of the CDR3 is 14 residues. CDR3 DNA: TGCAGTGCTATTGAGGGACTTACCACAGATACGCAGTATTTT. Residues: CSAIEGLTTDTQYF.

J is TRBJ2-3 and V is TRBV7-9, with D unclear. This CDR3 contains 11 residues. With 3 bases removed from V and 6 bases from J, the gap between germline ends came to 4 bases. The V gene's germline CDR1 is SEHNR and CDR2 FQNEAQ (reference sequence). The CDR3 bases are TGTGCCAGCAGCTTTGATGATACGCAGTATTTT. Amino acids: CASSFDDTQYF. The whole variable domain, filled in from reference TRBV7-9 and TRBJ2-3, reads DTGVSQNPRHKITKRGQNVTFRCDPISEHNRLYWYRQTLGQGPEFLTYFQNEAQLEKSRLLSDRFSAERPKGSFSTLEIQRTEQGDSAMYLCASSFDDTQYFGPGTRLTVL.

The V and J genes are TRBV7-6 and TRBJ1-3; possibly TRBD1 for D (6 bases). The CDR3 is made up of 16 amino acids. V lost 2 bases, J lost 3 bases, and 14 bases lay in between. CDR1 is SGHVS, CDR2 FNYEAQ, per germline. The CDR3: CASSLSGGGGGNTIYF. For the CDR3, the DNA is TGTGCCAGCAGCTTATCGGGGGGCGGTGGTGGAAACACCATATATTTT.

The rearrangement links TRBV15 to TRBJ2-7; 9 bases match TRBD1. Germline loops: CDR1 LNHNV, CDR2 YYDKDF (reference sequence). The CDR3 is made up of 15 amino acids. V was clipped by 1 base and J by 3 bases; unmatched bases: 4. The CDR3 region is CATSRGTGEVYEQYF. The CDR3 nucleotides read TGTGCCACCAGCAGAGGGACAGGGGAGGTCTACGAGCAGTACTTC.

This clonotype was counted a single time. This chain uses TRBV7-9 with TRBJ2-1, with D uncertain. This CDR3 has 15 amino acids. Germline assignment: CDR1 SEHNR and CDR2 FQNEAQ (reference sequence). Deletions cut 0 bases from V and 5 bases from J, with 11 bases between. Written as DNA, the CDR3 is TGTGCCAGCAGCTTAGCCCGGCCTGGGGACAATGAGCAGTTCTTC. The encoded protein is CASSLARPGDNEQFF.

The chain combines TRBV4-3 with TRBJ2-7, with D perhaps matching TRBD2 (7 bases). CDR3 length: 15 residues. CDR1 is LGHNA and CDR2 is YSLEER in the germline V gene. Trimming cost V 0 bases and J 2 bases, with 11 bases left between them. The CDR3 region has the DNA TGCGCCAGCAGCCAAGAAATAGGGGGGGCCTACGAGCAGTACTTC. It is translated as CASSQEIGGAYEQYF.

This sequence joins TRBV5-1 and TRBJ2-7, with D perhaps TRBD2 (6 bases). The germline V gene encodes CDR1 SGHRS and CDR2 YFSETQ. Trimming took 3 bases from V and 6 from J, leaving 10 bases between them. The CDR3 is made up of 12 amino acids. The CDR3 here is CASSWDSSEQYF. The CDR3 nucleotides read TGCGCCAGCAGCTGGGACTCAAGCGAGCAGTACTTC.

This sequence joins TRBV3-1 and TRBJ1-1; D is ambiguous. Trimming left V 0 bases short and J 3 bases short, with 17 bases between. There are 17 residues in the CDR3. CDR1 and CDR2 (germline): LGHDT, YNNKEL (reference sequence). The CDR3 is CASSQDQGRRVDTEAFF. The DNA for the CDR3 is TGTGCCAGCAGCCAAGATCAAGGACGGAGGGTGGACACTGAAGCTTTCTTT.

The chain couples TRBV9 to TRBJ2-3; D unclear. The CDR3 extends over 13 amino acids. Germline V gene sequence: CDR1 SGDLS, CDR2 YYNGEE. V lost 4 bases and J 4 bases, leaving 10 bases between the germline ends. CDR3 region: CASSPGFADTQYF. The CDR3 DNA is TGTGCCAGCAGCCCGGGTTTTGCAGATACGCAGTATTTT.

This chain's CDR3 is CASSLFSGANVLTF. CDR3 coding DNA: TGTGCCAGCAGCTTATTCTCTGGGGCCAACGTCCTGACTTTC. V is TRBV7-9 and J is TRBJ2-6; D uncertain. Trimming cost V 2 bases and J 0 bases, with 2 bases left between them. Germline CDR1 reads SEHNR; CDR2 reads FQNEAQ (reference sequence). CDR3 size: 14 residues. The full variable domain, in which reference TRBV7-9 and TRBJ2-6 provide the parts outside the CDR3, is DTGVSQNPRHKITKRGQNVTFRCDPISEHNRLYWYRQTLGQGPEFLTYFQNEAQLEKSRLLSDRFSAERPKGSFSTLEIQRTEQGDSAMYLCASSLFSGANVLTFGAGSRLTVL.

This sequence joins TRBV4-3 and TRBJ2-6; 9 positions agree with TRBD1. V trimming: 1 base; J trimming: 0 bases; junction bases outside the gene matches: 4. CDR1 LGHNA and CDR2 YSLEER come from the germline V gene. This CDR3 has 18 residues. The CDR3 region is CASSQVGTGSSGANVLTF. The CDR3, as DNA: TGCGCCAGCAGCCAAGTTGGGACAGGGAGCTCTGGGGCCAACGTCCTGACTTTC.

This chain joins TRBV29-1 and TRBJ2-7; the D call may be TRBD1 or TRBD2 (5 bases each). The germline V and J ends were trimmed by 6 bases and 0 bases, with 15 bases remaining between them. Germline-derived CDR1 and CDR2 are SQVTM and ANQGSEA. This CDR3 is built from 14 residues. The chain's CDR3 is CSVRRDGSSYEQYF. The CDR3 nucleotides read TGCAGCGTCCGCCGGGACGGCAGCTCCTACGAGCAGTACTTC.

J is TRBJ2-1 and V is TRBV12-3 or TRBV12-4; 10 bases align to TRBD2. The trim removed 5 bases at V and 6 bases at J, leaving 4 bases unmatched. The CDR3 has 14 amino acids. The CDR3 DNA reads TGTGCCAGCAGTCCAGGGACTAGCGTCAATGAGCAGTTCTTC. Protein product: CASSPGTSVNEQFF.

The chain employs TRBV2 and TRBJ1-6; D is unclear. The CDR3 is made up of 16 amino acids. In germline, CDR1 is SNHLY, CDR2 FYNNEI. Trimming stripped 8 bases from V and 6 bases from J, with 20 bases between. CDR3 sequence reads: CASRVDGSISNSPLHF. CDR3 DNA sequence: TGTGCCAGCCGGGTTGACGGCTCGATATCTAATTCACCCCTCCACTTT.

The chain combines TRBV15 with TRBJ2-5; the D gene is possibly TRBD1 (5 bases). Germline loops: CDR1 LNHNV, CDR2 YYDKDF (reference sequence). Trimming removed 0 bases from V and 9 bases from J, with 11 bases in between. The CDR3 consists of 13 residues. The CDR3 is CATSRDPTGSQYF. The CDR3 coding sequence is TGTGCCACCAGCAGAGATCCAACAGGATCCCAGTACTTC.

The rearrangement uses TRBV6-6 and TRBJ1-1; D call uncertain. The V end was cut by 8 bases, the J end by 3 bases, with 10 bases between. The CDR3 runs 12 residues. CDR1 and CDR2 from the germline V gene are MNHNY and SVGAGI (reference sequence). CDR3 coding DNA: TGTGCCAGCTGTAGGAGGGACACTGAAGCTTTCTTT. Amino acid sequence: CASCRRDTEAFF.

The rearrangement joins TRBV20-1 to TRBJ2-5, with D tentatively TRBD2 (6 bases). Trimming removed 6 bases from V and 5 bases from J, with 13 bases in between. CDR3 length: 12 amino acids. Germline CDR1 is DFQATT and CDR2 is SNEGSKA (reference sequence). DNA of the CDR3: TGCAGTGCGCTTACTAGCTTTGAGACCCAGTACTTC. Translated, it gives CSALTSFETQYF.

The rearrangement joins TRBV12-3 or TRBV12-4 to TRBJ1-1; D is unresolved. The length of the CDR3 is 12 residues. V dropped 7 bases and J dropped 6 bases, with 12 bases sitting between them. For the CDR3, the DNA is TGTGCCAGCACCCTCGAGGGCGCTGAAGCTTTCTTT. Translating it yields CASTLEGAEAFF.